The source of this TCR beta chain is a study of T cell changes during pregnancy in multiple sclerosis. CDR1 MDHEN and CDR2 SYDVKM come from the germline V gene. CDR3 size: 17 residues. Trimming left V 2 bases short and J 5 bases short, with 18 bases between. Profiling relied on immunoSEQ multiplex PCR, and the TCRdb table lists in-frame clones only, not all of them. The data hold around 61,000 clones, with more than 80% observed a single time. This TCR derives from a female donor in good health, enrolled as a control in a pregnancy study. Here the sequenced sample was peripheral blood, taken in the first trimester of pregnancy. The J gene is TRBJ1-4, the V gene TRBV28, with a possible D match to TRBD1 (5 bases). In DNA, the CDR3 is TGTGCCAGCAGTTTACGGGGGTTTACTGGGTCAAATGAAAAACTGTTTTTT. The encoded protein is CASSLRGFTGSNEKLFF.